These T cell receptor beta chains were read from a single sample in a study of shared clonotypes between healthy human individuals. Measured with immunoSEQ multiplex PCR; TCRdb has only the in-frame clones, and not every one. Of roughly 2,000,000 clones listed, about 94% are singletons. Sample: naive CD8+ T cells sorted from blood. These receptors were obtained from a man aged 18 to 30 in good health. CDR3s include the opening cysteine and the closing phenylalanine or tryptophan. A D gene is named only where the DNA matches it firmly. The size of a clone is reported for some rows only, either as once, few or many, or as a class for expanded clones.

>TRBJ2-3|.|.|TRBV10-1
CASSSPGELTDTQYF
TGCGCCAGCAGTTCTCCAGGGGAATTGACAGATACGCAGTATTTT
>TRBJ2-3|.|TRBD2|TRBV13
CASSPLGEGGATDTQYF
TGTGCCAGCAGCCCTCTGGGGGAGGGAGGGGCCACAGATACGCAGTATTTT
>TRBJ2-3|.|.|TRBV6-5
CASSYPPSDTQYF
TGTGCCAGCAGTTACCCCCCCTCAGATACGCAGTATTTT
>TRBJ2-7|.|.|TRBV5-1
CASSLEAAGYEQYF
TGCGCCAGCAGCTTGGAGGCCGCGGGCTACGAGCAGTACTTC
>TRBJ2-7|.|TRBD2|TRBV4-1
CASSPITSGSEQYF
TGCGCCAGCAGCCCTATCACTAGCGGGAGCGAGCAGTACTTC
>TRBJ2-7|.|TRBD1|TRBV7-9
CASSHRGATRVYEQYF
TGTGCCAGCAGCCACAGGGGGGCCACGAGAGTCTACGAGCAGTACTTC
>TRBJ1-3|.|TRBD1|TRBV19
CASSLYRGGNTIYF
TGTGCCAGTAGTCTCTACAGGGGTGGAAACACCATATATTTT
>TRBJ2-3|.|.|TRBV9
CASSVAGVEDTQYF
TGTGCCAGCAGCGTAGCGGGAGTTGAAGATACGCAGTATTTT
>TRBJ2-7|.|.|TRBV27
CASSFDQASASYEQYF
TGTGCCAGCAGTTTCGATCAGGCTAGCGCGAGCTACGAGCAGTACTTC
>TRBJ2-2|.|.|TRBV5-5
CASSLPLHGELFF
TGTGCCAGCAGCTTGCCGCTGCACGGGGAGCTGTTTTTT
>TRBJ1-5|.|.|TRBV7-9
CASSFIEQPQHF
TGTGCCAGCAGCTTTATCGAACAGCCCCAGCATTTT
>TRBJ2-2|.|.|TRBV4-3
CASSPGQNTGELFF
TGCGCCAGCAGCCCCGGACAGAACACCGGGGAGCTGTTTTTT
>TRBJ2-7|.|.|TRBV27
CASSLTGTGSYEQYF
TGTGCCAGCAGTCTAACCGGGACGGGCTCCTACGAGCAGTACTTC
>TRBJ2-5|.|.|TRBV15
CATSRDILSGETQYF
TGTGCCACCAGCAGAGATATTTTATCTGGGGAGACCCAGTACTTC
>TRBJ1-5|.|.|TRBV30
CAWRPTGYDNQPQHF
TGTGCCTGGAGGCCTACAGGGTACGACAATCAGCCCCAGCATTTT
>TRBJ1-4|.|TRBD1|TRBV9
CASSAGQDAGNEKLFF
TGTGCCAGCAGCGCTGGACAGGACGCGGGTAATGAAAAACTGTTTTTT
>TRBJ2-4|.|.|TRBV5-8
CASRLSPNAKNIQYF
TGTGCCAGCCGTCTCTCACCAAACGCCAAAAACATTCAGTACTTC
>TRBJ1-2|.|TRBD1|TRBV9
CASSEPTGGPNYGYTF
TGTGCCAGCAGCGAACCGACAGGGGGCCCGAACTATGGCTACACCTTC
>TRBJ2-7|.|TRBD2|TRBV19
CASSITVAGASYEQYF
TGTGCCAGTAGTATAACAGTAGCGGGTGCTTCCTACGAGCAGTACTTC
>TRBJ2-7|.|.|TRBV7-9
CASSSSGGGNEQYF
TGTGCCAGCAGCTCAAGCGGAGGGGGCAACGAGCAGTACTTC
>TRBJ2-2|.|TRBD2|TRBV30
CAWSSGTSDGELFF
TGTGCCTGGTCATCCGGGACTAGCGACGGGGAGCTGTTTTTT
>TRBJ2-3|.|.|TRBV5-6
CASSLNGRQDLTDTQYF
TGTGCCAGCAGCCTAAACGGCCGACAGGACCTCACAGATACGCAGTATTTT
>TRBJ1-1|.|TRBD1|TRBV19
CASSKTGRNTEAFF
TGTGCCAGTAGTAAGACAGGGAGAAACACTGAAGCTTTCTTT
>TRBJ2-7|.|.|TRBV18
CASSPTRLVNEQYF
TGTGCCAGCTCACCAACGCGACTAGTGAACGAGCAGTACTTC
>TRBJ1-1|.|.|TRBV5-6
CASSFVVNTEAFF
TGTGCCAGCAGCTTTGTAGTGAACACTGAAGCTTTCTTT
>TRBJ2-3|.|.|TRBV27
CASSSPGDTQYF
TGTGCCAGCAGTTCGCCGGGGGATACGCAGTATTTT
>TRBJ2-7|.|.|TRBV19
CASTRGPESSYEQYF
TGTGCCAGTACTAGGGGCCCCGAAAGCTCCTACGAGCAGTACTTC
>TRBJ1-4|.|TRBD1|TRBV25-1
CASSGQGEEKLFF
TGTGCCAGCAGCGGACAGGGCGAAGAAAAACTGTTTTTT
>TRBJ2-4|.|.|TRBV2
CASSENIQYF
TGTGCCAGCAGTGAAAACATTCAGTACTTC
>TRBJ2-1|once|.|TRBV19
CASSGGSTGPSYNEQFF
TGTGCCAGTAGTGGGGGGAGCACAGGACCCTCCTACAATGAGCAGTTCTTC
>TRBJ2-5|.|TRBD1|TRBV27
CASSSGQGGWETQYF
TGTGCCAGCAGTTCGGGACAGGGGGGGTGGGAGACCCAGTACTTC
>TRBJ2-5|.|.|TRBV9
CASGGLEETQYF
TGTGCCAGCGGGGGGCTAGAAGAGACCCAGTACTTC
>TRBJ2-7|.|.|TRBV7-9
CASSLDGALEQYF
TGTGCCAGCAGCTTAGACGGGGCATTAGAGCAGTACTTC
>TRBJ2-5|.|.|TRBV7-8
CASPWALTETQYF
TGTGCCAGCCCTTGGGCGTTAACGGAGACCCAGTACTTC
>TRBJ1-1|.|.|TRBV4-3
CASSQDPGSGNTEAFF
TGCGCCAGCAGCCAAGATCCCGGGTCCGGAAACACTGAAGCTTTCTTT
>TRBJ2-7|once|.|TRBV5-5
CASSLPPSLPYEQYF
TGTGCCAGCAGCTTACCTCCTAGCCTTCCCTACGAGCAGTACTTC
>TRBJ1-2|.|.|TRBV30
CAWSPGTDFYGYTF
TGTGCCTGGAGTCCCGGGACGGACTTCTATGGCTACACCTTC
>TRBJ1-2|.|.|TRBV9
CASSVGSYGYTF
TGTGCCAGCAGCGTAGGGTCCTATGGCTACACCTTC
>TRBJ2-3|.|.|TRBV2
CASKAGATDTQYF
TGTGCCAGCAAGGCGGGGGCTACAGATACGCAGTATTTT
>TRBJ1-2|.|.|TRBV15
CATSSIYGYTF
TGTGCCACCAGCAGTATCTATGGCTACACCTTC
>TRBJ2-2|.|.|TRBV5-1
CASSVTDTANTGELFF
TGCGCCAGCAGCGTGACCGACACTGCGAACACCGGGGAGCTGTTTTTT
>TRBJ1-1|.|TRBD1|TRBV28
CASSLAGGDTEAFF
TGTGCCAGCAGTTTAGCAGGGGGTGACACTGAAGCTTTCTTT
>TRBJ2-7|.|TRBD1|TRBV7-6
CASSHAGQGAGEQYF
TGTGCCAGCAGCCATGCGGGACAGGGGGCGGGCGAGCAGTACTTC
>TRBJ1-3|.|TRBD1|TRBV9
CASSGGQGYSGNTIYF
TGTGCCAGCAGCGGTGGACAGGGGTACTCTGGAAACACCATATATTTT
>TRBJ2-1|.|.|TRBV7-9
CASSLDLNNEQFF
TGTGCCAGCAGCCTGGACCTTAACAATGAGCAGTTCTTC
>TRBJ1-2|.|TRBD1|TRBV27
CASSSVGTGIYGYTF
TGTGCCAGCAGTTCCGTAGGGACAGGCATCTATGGCTACACCTTC
>TRBJ2-7|once|.|TRBV28
CASSFLSYEQYF
TGTGCCAGCAGTTTCCTGAGTTACGAGCAGTACTTC
>TRBJ2-7|.|.|TRBV6-6
CASSYSEGSNEQYF
TGTGCCAGCAGTTACTCGGAGGGTTCCAACGAGCAGTACTTC
>TRBJ1-5|.|.|TRBV27
CASSSIGTGGSNQPQHF
TGTGCCAGCAGCTCCATAGGGACCGGGGGTAGCAATCAGCCCCAGCATTTT
>TRBJ1-5|.|TRBD1|TRBV28
CASHDRGDSNQPQHF
TGTGCCAGCCACGACAGGGGGGATAGCAATCAGCCCCAGCATTTT
>TRBJ2-7|.|TRBD1|TRBV28
CASSLSLQGDEQYF
TGTGCCAGCAGTTTATCCCTCCAGGGGGACGAGCAGTACTTC
>TRBJ2-3|.|TRBD2|TRBV9
CASSASGSLTDTQYF
TGTGCCAGCAGCGCTAGCGGGAGTTTGACAGATACGCAGTATTTT
>TRBJ2-2|.|TRBD1|TRBV7-6
CASSPVPGQGRGTGELFF
TGTGCCAGCAGCCCAGTCCCGGGACAGGGGCGAGGGACCGGGGAGCTGTTTTTT
>TRBJ2-5|.|.|TRBV27
CASSFSDGWKTQYF
TGTGCCAGCAGTTTCTCGGACGGCTGGAAGACCCAGTACTTC
>TRBJ2-1|.|TRBD2|TRBV6-5
CASSYSPGGADEQFF
TGTGCCAGCAGTTACTCGCCCGGGGGGGCTGATGAGCAGTTCTTC
>TRBJ2-5|.|.|TRBV4-1
CASSQPSETQYF
TGCGCCAGCAGCCAACCCTCCGAGACCCAGTACTTC
>TRBJ2-5|.|TRBD1|TRBV4-1
CASSGTGATETQYF
TGCGCCAGCAGCGGGACAGGGGCGACAGAGACCCAGTACTTC
>TRBJ1-1|once|TRBD1|TRBV7-6
CASSLAGDRGRWTEAFF
TGTGCCAGCAGCTTAGCGGGGGACAGGGGGCGATGGACTGAAGCTTTCTTT
>TRBJ2-3|.|.|TRBV5-1
CASSLYGDSPTRADTQYF
TGCGCCAGCAGCTTGTATGGGGATAGCCCCACACGGGCAGATACGCAGTATTTT